Listed below are T cell receptor beta chains from one sample, sequenced in a study of blood T cell repertoires in COVID-19. Clones were read by immunoSEQ multiplex PCR, and TCRdb kept only the in-frame ones, dropping some. The table shows approximately 160,000 clones, with around 84% occurring only once. Input material: PBMCs or T cells enriched from blood (not recorded which). All receptors come from a man aged 35 to 55 who had recovered from COVID-19. The conserved cysteine and the conserved F or W are not part of the CDR3 here.

j_gene,len,v_gene,CDR3aa
TRBJ2-7,15,TRBV3-1/TRBV3-2,ASSQDSGLAQGYEQY
TRBJ2-1,11,TRBV12-3/TRBV12-4,ASSFRDYNEQF
TRBJ1-4,12,TRBV5-1,ASSISATNEKLF
TRBJ2-1,15,TRBV4-2,ASSPLAGGGLYNEQF
TRBJ1-1,12,TRBV6-5,ASSGTGGTTEAF
TRBJ1-4,12,TRBV30,AWSQFGGDEKLF
TRBJ1-2,11,TRBV30,AWSVQGSGGYT
TRBJ2-1,10,TRBV7-7,ASSPDRSEQF
TRBJ2-2,16,TRBV24-1,ATSDRTSGGTNGGELF
TRBJ1-5,13,TRBV18,ASSPPGGRNQPQH
TRBJ1-2,17,TRBV9,ASSGVPGLATQINYGYT
TRBJ2-1,16,TRBV6-4,ASSDSNRGFSSYNEQF
TRBJ1-2,12,TRBV24-1,ATSDRGQGRGYT
TRBJ2-5,11,TRBV5-6,ASLLRYQETQY
TRBJ1-1,13,TRBV3-1/TRBV3-2,ASSPPRGRETEAF
TRBJ2-3,12,TRBV10-1,ASQSGGMADTQY
TRBJ1-4,15,TRBV5-8,ASSSGRQGVSNEKLF
TRBJ1-1,12,TRBV4-2,ASSQGQGDTEAF
TRBJ2-2,12,TRBV7-2,ASSSTGFTGELF
TRBJ2-7,9,TRBV29-1,SVYTGAEQY
TRBJ2-3,12,TRBV19,ASSGRVGTDTQY
TRBJ2-3,16,TRBV24-1,ATSEKKNRGLLRDTQY
TRBJ1-6,14,TRBV9,ASSVSGSSYNSPLH
TRBJ2-7,10,TRBV30,AWSEGLYEQY
TRBJ2-5,17,TRBV5-4,ASSQERVQGAVGYETQY
TRBJ1-2,14,TRBV18,ASSSLPQRANYGYT
TRBJ1-1,14,TRBV15,ATSTIPDTVNTEAF
TRBJ1-2,11,TRBV6-1,ASSERGGGGYT
TRBJ2-1,12,TRBV2,ASTDRDPYNEQF
TRBJ2-5,14,TRBV5-4,ASSSGPVTGEKTQY
TRBJ2-2,13,TRBV27,ASHGLALNTGELF
TRBJ2-1,13,TRBV27,ASSFRDRAYNEQF
TRBJ1-2,13,TRBV3-1/TRBV3-2,ASSQRPRLNYGYT
TRBJ2-1,13,TRBV6-2/TRBV6-3,ASSDRGLAVNEQF
TRBJ2-1,17,TRBV15,ATSRTGLWARSSYNEQF
TRBJ1-1,10,TRBV9,ASSAPSTEAF
TRBJ1-1,11,TRBV27,ASRMGGNTEAF
TRBJ1-2,14,TRBV6-2/TRBV6-3,ASSFTPTGRVYGYT
TRBJ1-5,13,TRBV6-5,ASRRTGNSNQPQH
TRBJ1-1,13,TRBV5-5,ASSLPGTGNTEAF
TRBJ2-3,14,TRBV3-1/TRBV3-2,ASSSLAGGSTDTQY
TRBJ1-1,12,TRBV9,ASSVLGGSTEAF
TRBJ1-5,12,TRBV30,AWSRDIGNQPQH
TRBJ1-1,8,TRBV4-1,ASSQDFPV
TRBJ1-6,12,TRBV6-5,ASSYSSEGRALH
TRBJ1-2,12,TRBV19,ASSPGTGDSGYT
TRBJ1-1,13,TRBV5-1,ASSLEYRQNTEAF
TRBJ2-7,10,TRBV5-4,ASSFSTGEQY
TRBJ2-2,14,TRBV19,ASKTSGGSNTGELF
TRBJ2-1,14,TRBV5-1,ASSRGTSVEYNEQF
TRBJ2-7,9,TRBV2,ASSGRYEQY
TRBJ1-6,12,TRBV6-5,ASSVQDSFSPLH
TRBJ2-5,13,TRBV5-1,ASTPTSGIQETQY
TRBJ2-2,13,TRBV11-1,ASSFRADRPGELF